There are many counts of the clone carrying this TCR beta chain. The data derive from a study of T cells after yellow fever vaccination. Template switching with 5'RACE generated the TCR cDNA and added a universal primer site and UMIs. TCRdb re-called the 5' RACE reads through MiXCR, storing one row per CDR3 protein. The data show roughly 65,000 distinct CDR3 sequences, approximately 6.2% seen once. This TCR derives from a man aged 18 to 30 who received the YFV17D yellow fever vaccine. The material was CD4+ T cells sorted from PBMCs, obtained around 15 days after the first yellow fever vaccination.

CDR3 protein: CASSVAANTGELFF. The CDR3, as DNA: TGTGCCAGCAGCGTAGCAGCGAACACCGGGGAGCTGTTTTTT. The V call is TRBV9, the J call TRBJ2-2; D is ambiguous. Trimming took 0 bases from V and 0 from J, leaving 3 bases between them. This CDR3 is built from 14 residues. Germline V CDR1 and CDR2: SGDLS, YYNGEE.